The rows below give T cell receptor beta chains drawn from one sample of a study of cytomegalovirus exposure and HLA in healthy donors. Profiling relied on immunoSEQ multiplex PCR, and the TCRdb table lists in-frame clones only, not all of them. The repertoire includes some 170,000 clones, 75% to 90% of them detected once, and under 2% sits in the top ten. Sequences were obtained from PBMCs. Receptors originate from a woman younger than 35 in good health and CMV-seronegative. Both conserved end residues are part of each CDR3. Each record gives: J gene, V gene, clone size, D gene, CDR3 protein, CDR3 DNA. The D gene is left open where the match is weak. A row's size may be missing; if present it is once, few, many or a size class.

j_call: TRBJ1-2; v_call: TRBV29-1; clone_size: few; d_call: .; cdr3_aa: CSVGTPRSPYGYTF; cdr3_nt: TGCAGCGTCGGAACCCCTAGAAGTCCCTATGGCTACACCTTC
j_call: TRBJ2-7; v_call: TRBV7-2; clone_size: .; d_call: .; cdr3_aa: CASSLGGTYEQYF; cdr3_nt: TGTGCCAGCAGCTTAGGCGGTACCTACGAGCAGTACTTC
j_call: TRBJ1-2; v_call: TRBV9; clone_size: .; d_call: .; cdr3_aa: CASSALVDRVTNYGYTF; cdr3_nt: TGTGCCAGCAGCGCCCTTGTAGACAGAGTCACTAACTATGGCTACACCTTC
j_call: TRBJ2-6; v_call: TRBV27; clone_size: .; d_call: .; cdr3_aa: CASSAAQAGANVLTF; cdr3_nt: TGTGCCAGCAGTGCCGCCCAGGCTGGGGCCAACGTCCTGACTTTC
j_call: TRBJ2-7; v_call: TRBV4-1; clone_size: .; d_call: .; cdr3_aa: CASSQDPGGFYEQYF; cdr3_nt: TGCGCCAGCAGCCAAGATCCAGGGGGGTTCTACGAGCAGTACTTC
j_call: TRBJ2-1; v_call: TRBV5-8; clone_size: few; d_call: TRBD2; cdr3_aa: CASSRASTSGGGGEQFF; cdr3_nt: TGTGCCAGCAGCCGCGCATCCACTAGCGGGGGGGGTGGTGAGCAGTTCTTC
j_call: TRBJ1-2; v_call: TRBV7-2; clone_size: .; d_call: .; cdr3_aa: CASSLGDMVVYGYTF; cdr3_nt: TGTGCCAGCAGCTTAGGGGACATGGTGGTCTATGGCTACACCTTC
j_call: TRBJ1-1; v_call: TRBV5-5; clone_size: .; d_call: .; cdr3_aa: CASSLVGRNTEAFF; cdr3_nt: TGTGCCAGCAGCTTGGTGGGCAGGAACACTGAAGCTTTCTTT
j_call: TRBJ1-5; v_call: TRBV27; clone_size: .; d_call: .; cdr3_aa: CASSLYGGRGNQPQHF; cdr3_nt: TGTGCCAGCAGTTTATATGGAGGGCGAGGCAATCAGCCCCAGCATTTT
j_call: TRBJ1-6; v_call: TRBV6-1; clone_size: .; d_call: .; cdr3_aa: CASSELVPPGSSPLHF; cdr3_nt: TGTGCCAGCAGTGAACTGGTTCCCCCAGGATCTTCACCCCTCCACTTT
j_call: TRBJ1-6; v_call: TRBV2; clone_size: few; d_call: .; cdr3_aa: CASSSQAGGYNSPLHF; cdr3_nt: TGTGCCAGCAGCTCACAAGCGGGGGGCTATAATTCACCCCTCCACTTT
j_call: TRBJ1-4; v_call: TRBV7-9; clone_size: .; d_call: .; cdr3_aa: CASSFRPRGEKLFF; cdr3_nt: TGTGCCAGCAGCTTTCGGCCCAGGGGTGAAAAACTGTTTTTT
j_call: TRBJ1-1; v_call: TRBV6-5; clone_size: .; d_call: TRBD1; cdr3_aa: CASTPPDRGLTFF; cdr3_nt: TGTGCCAGCACCCCCCCGGACAGGGGGCTTACTTTCTTT
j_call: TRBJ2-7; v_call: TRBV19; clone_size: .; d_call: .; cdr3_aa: CATATGPYEQYF; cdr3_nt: TGTGCCACCGCGACAGGTCCCTACGAGCAGTACTTC
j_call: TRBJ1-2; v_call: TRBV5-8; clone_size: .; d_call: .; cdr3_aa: CASSLGLGEGYTF; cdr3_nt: TGTGCCAGCAGCTTGGGACTGGGAGAGGGCTACACCTTC
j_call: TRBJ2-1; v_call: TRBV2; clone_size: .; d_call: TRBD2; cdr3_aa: CASSGGLAGGTEQFF; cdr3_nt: TGTGCCAGCAGTGGAGGACTAGCGGGGGGTACTGAGCAGTTCTTC
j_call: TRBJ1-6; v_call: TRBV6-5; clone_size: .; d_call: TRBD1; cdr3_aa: CASSSGQGAYSPLHF; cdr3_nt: TGTGCCAGCAGTTCGGGACAGGGGGCTTATTCACCCCTCCACTTT
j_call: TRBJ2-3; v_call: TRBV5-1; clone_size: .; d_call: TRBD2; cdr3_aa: CASSLGLAFETDTQYF; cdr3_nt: TGCGCCAGCAGCCTCGGACTAGCGTTTGAAACAGATACGCAGTATTTT
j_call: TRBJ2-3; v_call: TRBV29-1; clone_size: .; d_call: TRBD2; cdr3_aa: CSGTGTSGGVTDTQYF; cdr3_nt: TGCAGCGGGACCGGGACTAGCGGGGGGGTCACAGATACGCAGTATTTT
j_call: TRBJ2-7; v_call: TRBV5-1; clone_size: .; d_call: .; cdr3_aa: CASSLAASSAYEQYF; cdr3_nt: TGCGCCAGCAGCTTGGCCGCCTCCTCGGCCTACGAGCAGTACTTC
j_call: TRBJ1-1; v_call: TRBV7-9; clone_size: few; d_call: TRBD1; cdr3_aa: CASRRGQGEGTEAFF; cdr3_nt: TGTGCCAGCAGACGTGGACAGGGTGAGGGCACTGAAGCTTTCTTT
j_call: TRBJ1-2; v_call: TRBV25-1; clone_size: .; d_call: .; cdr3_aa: CASSVGDWDYGYTF; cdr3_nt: TGTGCCAGCAGTGTCGGAGATTGGGACTATGGCTACACCTTC
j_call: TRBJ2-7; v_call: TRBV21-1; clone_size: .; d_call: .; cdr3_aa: CASSKVPQIYEQYF; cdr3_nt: TGTGCCAGCAGCAAAGTTCCCCAAATCTACGAGCAGTACTTC
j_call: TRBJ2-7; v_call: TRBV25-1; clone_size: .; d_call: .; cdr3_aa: CASSEGARAASYEQYF; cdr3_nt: TGTGCCAGCAGTGAGGGGGCCAGAGCAGCGTCCTACGAGCAGTACTTC
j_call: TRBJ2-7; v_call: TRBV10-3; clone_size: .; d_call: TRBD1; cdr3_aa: CAISAGTGPYEQYF; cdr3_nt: TGTGCCATCAGTGCCGGGACAGGACCCTACGAGCAGTACTTC
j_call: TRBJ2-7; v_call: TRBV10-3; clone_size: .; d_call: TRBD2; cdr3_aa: CAISESEASGSYEQYF; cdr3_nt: TGTGCCATCAGTGAGTCCGAGGCTAGCGGGAGCTACGAGCAGTACTTC
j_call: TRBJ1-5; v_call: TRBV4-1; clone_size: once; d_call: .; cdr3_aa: CASSQVTGSNQPQHF; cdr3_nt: TGCGCCAGCAGCCAGGTGACAGGTAGCAATCAGCCCCAGCATTTT
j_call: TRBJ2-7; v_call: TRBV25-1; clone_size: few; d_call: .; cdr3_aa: CASSGRDSPTYEQYF; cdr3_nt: TGTGCCAGCAGTGGACGGGATTCCCCGACCTACGAGCAGTACTTC
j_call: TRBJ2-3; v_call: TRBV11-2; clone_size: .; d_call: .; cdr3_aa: CASSLTGTDTQYF; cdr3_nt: TGTGCCAGCAGCCTAACCGGGACAGATACGCAGTATTTT
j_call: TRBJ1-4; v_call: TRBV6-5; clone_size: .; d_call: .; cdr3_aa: CASRGTATNEKLFF; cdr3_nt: TGTGCCAGCAGGGGGACTGCAACTAATGAAAAACTGTTTTTT
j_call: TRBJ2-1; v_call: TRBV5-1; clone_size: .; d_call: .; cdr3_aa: CASSQDSTYNEQFF; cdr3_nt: TGCGCCAGCAGCCAGGACAGCACCTACAATGAGCAGTTCTTC
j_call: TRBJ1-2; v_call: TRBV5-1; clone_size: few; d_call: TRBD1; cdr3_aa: CASSLGNTGEYGYTF; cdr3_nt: TGCGCCAGCAGCTTGGGAAATACAGGGGAGTATGGCTACACCTTC
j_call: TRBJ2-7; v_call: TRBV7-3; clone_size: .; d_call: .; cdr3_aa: CASSRYPGLTYEQYF; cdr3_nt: TGTGCCAGCAGCCGATACCCGGGACTTACCTACGAGCAGTACTTC
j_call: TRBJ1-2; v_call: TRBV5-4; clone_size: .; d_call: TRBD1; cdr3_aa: CASSWGPGGGYTF; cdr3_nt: TGTGCCAGCAGCTGGGGGCCAGGGGGCGGCTACACCTTC
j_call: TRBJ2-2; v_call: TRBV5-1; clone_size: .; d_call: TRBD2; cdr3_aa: CASSPRRDSSGPTGELFF; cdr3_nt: TGCGCCAGCAGCCCACGGAGGGATTCTAGCGGACCCACCGGGGAGCTGTTTTTT
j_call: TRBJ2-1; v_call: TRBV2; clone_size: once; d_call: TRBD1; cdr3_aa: CASSGRDRGLYNEQFF; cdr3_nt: TGTGCCAGCAGCGGCCGGGACAGGGGGCTATACAATGAGCAGTTCTTC
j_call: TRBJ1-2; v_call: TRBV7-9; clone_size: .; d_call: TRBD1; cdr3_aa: CASSPRRTGAKGYGYTF; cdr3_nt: TGTGCCAGCAGCCCAAGACGGACAGGGGCAAAGGGCTATGGCTACACCTTC
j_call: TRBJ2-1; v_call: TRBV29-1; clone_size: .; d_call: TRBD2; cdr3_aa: CSFRLAQSEFF; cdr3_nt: TGCAGCTTTAGACTAGCCCAGAGTGAGTTCTTC
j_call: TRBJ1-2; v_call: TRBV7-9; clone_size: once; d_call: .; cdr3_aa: CASSLDVTGIQANYGYTF; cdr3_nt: TGTGCCAGCAGCTTAGATGTGACGGGGATTCAAGCTAACTATGGCTACACCTTC
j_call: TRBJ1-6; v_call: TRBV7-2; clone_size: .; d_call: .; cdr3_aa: CASSLDSRTNSPLHF; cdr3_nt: TGTGCCAGCAGCTTAGACTCTCGGACAAATTCACCCCTCCACTTT
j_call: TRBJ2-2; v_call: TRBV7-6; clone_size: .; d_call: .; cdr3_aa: CASSLVGGAGELFF; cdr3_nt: TGTGCCAGCAGCTTAGTTGGTGGGGCAGGGGAGCTGTTTTTT
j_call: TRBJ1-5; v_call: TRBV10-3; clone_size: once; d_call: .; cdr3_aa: CAISQQENQPQHF; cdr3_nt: TGTGCCATCAGTCAACAGGAAAATCAGCCCCAGCATTTT